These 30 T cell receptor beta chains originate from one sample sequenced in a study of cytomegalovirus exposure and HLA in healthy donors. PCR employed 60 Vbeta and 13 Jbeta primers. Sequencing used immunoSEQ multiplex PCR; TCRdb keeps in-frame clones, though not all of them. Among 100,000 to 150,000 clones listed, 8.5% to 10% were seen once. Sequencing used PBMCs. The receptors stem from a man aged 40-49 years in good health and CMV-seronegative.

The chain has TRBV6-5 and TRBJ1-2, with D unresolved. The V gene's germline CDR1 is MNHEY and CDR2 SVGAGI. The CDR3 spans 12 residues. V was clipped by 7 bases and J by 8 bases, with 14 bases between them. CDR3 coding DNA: TGTGCCAGCACGACCACGGGGAGAGGCTACACCTTC. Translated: CASTTTGRGYTF.

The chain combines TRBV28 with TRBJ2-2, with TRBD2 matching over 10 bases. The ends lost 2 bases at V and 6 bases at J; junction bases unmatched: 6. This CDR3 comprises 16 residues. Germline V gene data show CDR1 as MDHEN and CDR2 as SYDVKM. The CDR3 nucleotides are TGTGCCAGCAGTTTAAGTCTAGCGGGGGAACCCGGGGAGCTGTTTTTT. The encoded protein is CASSLSLAGEPGELFF.

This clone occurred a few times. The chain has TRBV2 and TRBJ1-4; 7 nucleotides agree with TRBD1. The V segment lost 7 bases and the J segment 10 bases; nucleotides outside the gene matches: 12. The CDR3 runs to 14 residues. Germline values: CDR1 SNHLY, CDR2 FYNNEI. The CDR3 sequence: CASTPTRGQGKLFF. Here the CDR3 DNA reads TGTGCCAGCACCCCAACTAGGGGGCAAGGAAAACTGTTTTTT.

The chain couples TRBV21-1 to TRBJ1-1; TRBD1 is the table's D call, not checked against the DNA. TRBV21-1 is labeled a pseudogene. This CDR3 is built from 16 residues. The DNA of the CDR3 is TGTGCCAGCAGCAAAGGTCTACCATTAGGGGGCACTGAAGCTTTCTTT. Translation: CASSKGLPLGGTEAFF.

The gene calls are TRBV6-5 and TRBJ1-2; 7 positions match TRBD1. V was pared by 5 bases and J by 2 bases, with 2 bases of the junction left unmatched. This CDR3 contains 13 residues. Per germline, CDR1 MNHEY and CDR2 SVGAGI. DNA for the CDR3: TGTGCCAGCAGTACAGGGGAGAACTATGGCTACACCTTC. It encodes CASSTGENYGYTF.

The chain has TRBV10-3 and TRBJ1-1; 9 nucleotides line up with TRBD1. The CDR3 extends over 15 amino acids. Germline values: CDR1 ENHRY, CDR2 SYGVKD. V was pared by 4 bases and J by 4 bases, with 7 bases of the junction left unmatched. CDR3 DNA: TGTGCCATCAGTGGTTGGGACAGGGAAGGCACTGAAGCTTTCTTT. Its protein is CAISGWDREGTEAFF.

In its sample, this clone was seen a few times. Here the CDR3 reads CASSLYPGEGEAQYF. The CDR3 DNA reads as TGCGCCAGCAGCTTGTACCCGGGCGAAGGGGAGGCCCAGTACTTC. The chain couples TRBV5-1 to TRBJ2-5; a weak D match, TRBD2 (6 bases). CDR3 length equals 15 residues. Germline V lookup: CDR1 SGHRS, CDR2 YFSETQ. V lost 1 base and J lost 9, with 19 bases in between. Full variable domain (missing parts from reference TRBV5-1 and TRBJ2-5): KAGVTQTPRYLIKTRGQQVTLSCSPISGHRSVSWYQQTPGQGLQFLFEYFSETQRNKGNFPGRFSGRQFSNSRSEMNVSTLELGDSALYLCASSLYPGEGEAQYFGPGTRLLVL.

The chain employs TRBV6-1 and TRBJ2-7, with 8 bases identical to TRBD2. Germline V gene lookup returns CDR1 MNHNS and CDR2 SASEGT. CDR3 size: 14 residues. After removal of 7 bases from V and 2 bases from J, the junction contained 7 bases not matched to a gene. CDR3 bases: TGTGCCAGCAACTGGCTAGCGGGTGCCTACGAGCAGTACTTC. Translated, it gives CASNWLAGAYEQYF.

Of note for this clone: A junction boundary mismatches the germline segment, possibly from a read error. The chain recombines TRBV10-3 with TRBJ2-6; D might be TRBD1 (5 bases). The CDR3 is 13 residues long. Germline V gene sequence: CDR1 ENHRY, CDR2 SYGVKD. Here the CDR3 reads CATNNDGANVLPF. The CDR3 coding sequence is TGTGCCACCAACAATGATGGGGCCAACGTCCTGCCTTTC.

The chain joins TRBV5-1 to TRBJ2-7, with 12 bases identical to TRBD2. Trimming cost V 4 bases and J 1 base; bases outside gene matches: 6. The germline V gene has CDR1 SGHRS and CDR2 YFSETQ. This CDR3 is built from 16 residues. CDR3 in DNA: TGCGCCAGCAGCGGCGGACTAGCGGGGCTTTCCTACGAGCAGTACTTC. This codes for CASSGGLAGLSYEQYF. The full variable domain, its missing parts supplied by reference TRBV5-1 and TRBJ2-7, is KAGVTQTPRYLIKTRGQQVTLSCSPISGHRSVSWYQQTPGQGLQFLFEYFSETQRNKGNFPGRFSGRQFSNSRSEMNVSTLELGDSALYLCASSGGLAGLSYEQYFGPGTRLTVT.

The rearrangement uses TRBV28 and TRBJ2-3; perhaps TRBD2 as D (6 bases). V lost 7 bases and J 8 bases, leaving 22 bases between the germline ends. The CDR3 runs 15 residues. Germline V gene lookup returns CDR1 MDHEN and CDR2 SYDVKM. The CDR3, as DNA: TGTGCCAGCACCTCTTTTGCGGGGAGCCTCTCTACGCAGTATTTT. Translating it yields CASTSFAGSLSTQYF.

CDR3 nucleotide sequence: TGTGCCAGCAGCCTCGGACAGCAATCAAACATTCAGTACTTC. Amino acid sequence: CASSLGQQSNIQYF. The chain carries TRBV9 and TRBJ2-4; tentative D call: TRBD1 (6 bases). The CDR3 contains 14 residues. Trimming removed 4 bases at V and 6 bases at J, with 14 bases between. The germline V gene has CDR1 SGDLS and CDR2 YYNGEE.

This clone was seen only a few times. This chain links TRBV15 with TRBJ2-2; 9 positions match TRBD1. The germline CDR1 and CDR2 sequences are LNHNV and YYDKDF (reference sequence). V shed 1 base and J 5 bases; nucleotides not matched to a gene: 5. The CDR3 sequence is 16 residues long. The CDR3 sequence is CATSRVVGTGTGELFF. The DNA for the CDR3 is TGTGCCACCAGCAGAGTTGTAGGGACAGGGACCGGGGAGCTGTTTTTT.

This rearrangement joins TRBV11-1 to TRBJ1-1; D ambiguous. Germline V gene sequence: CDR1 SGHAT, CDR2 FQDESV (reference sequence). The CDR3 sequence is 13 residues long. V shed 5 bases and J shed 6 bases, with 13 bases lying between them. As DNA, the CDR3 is TGTGCCAGCAGCCCCCTTCCGAGGGCTGAAGCTTTCTTT. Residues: CASSPLPRAEAFF.

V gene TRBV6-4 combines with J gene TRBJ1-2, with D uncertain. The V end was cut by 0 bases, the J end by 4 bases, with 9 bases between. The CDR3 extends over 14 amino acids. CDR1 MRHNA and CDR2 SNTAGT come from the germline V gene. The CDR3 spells CASSDSSSVYGYTF. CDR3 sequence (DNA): TGTGCCAGCAGTGACTCCTCGAGCGTCTATGGCTACACCTTC.

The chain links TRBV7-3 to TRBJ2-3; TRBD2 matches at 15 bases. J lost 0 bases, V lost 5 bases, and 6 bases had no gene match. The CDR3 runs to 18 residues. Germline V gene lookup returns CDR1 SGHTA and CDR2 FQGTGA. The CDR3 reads CASSPGTSGGLSTDTQYF. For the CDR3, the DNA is TGTGCCAGCAGCCCAGGGACTAGCGGGGGGCTGAGCACAGATACGCAGTATTTT.

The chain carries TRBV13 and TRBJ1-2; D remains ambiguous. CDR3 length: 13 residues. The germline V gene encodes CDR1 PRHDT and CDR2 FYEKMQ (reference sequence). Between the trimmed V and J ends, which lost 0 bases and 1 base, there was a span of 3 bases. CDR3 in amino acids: CASSLGRNYGYTF. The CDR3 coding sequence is TGTGCCAGCAGCTTAGGTCGTAACTATGGCTACACCTTC.

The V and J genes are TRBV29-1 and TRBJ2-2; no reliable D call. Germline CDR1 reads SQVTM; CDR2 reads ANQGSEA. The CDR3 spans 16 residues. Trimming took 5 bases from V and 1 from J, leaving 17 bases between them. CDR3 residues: CSVLGPRHLNTGELFF. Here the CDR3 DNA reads TGCAGCGTTCTAGGCCCTCGCCACCTGAACACCGGGGAGCTGTTTTTT.

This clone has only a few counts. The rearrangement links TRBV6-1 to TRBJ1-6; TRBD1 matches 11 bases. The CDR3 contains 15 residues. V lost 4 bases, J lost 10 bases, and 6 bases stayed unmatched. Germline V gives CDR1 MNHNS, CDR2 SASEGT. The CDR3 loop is CASSGRDRGKSPLHF. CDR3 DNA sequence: TGTGCCAGCAGTGGCCGGGACAGGGGGAAATCACCCCTCCACTTT.

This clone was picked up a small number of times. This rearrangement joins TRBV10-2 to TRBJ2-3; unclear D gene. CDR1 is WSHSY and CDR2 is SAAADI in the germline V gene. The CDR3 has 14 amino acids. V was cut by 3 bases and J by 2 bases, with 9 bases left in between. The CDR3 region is CASSESSNTDTQYF. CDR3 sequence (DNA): TGCGCCAGCAGTGAATCGTCTAACACAGATACGCAGTATTTT.

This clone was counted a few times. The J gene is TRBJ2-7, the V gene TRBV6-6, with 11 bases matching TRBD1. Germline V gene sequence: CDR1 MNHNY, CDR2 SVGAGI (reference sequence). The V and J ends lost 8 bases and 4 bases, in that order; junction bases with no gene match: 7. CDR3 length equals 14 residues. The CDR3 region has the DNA TGTGCCAGCGCTGGGGGACAGGGGGAGTACGAGCAGTACTTC. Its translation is CASAGGQGEYEQYF.

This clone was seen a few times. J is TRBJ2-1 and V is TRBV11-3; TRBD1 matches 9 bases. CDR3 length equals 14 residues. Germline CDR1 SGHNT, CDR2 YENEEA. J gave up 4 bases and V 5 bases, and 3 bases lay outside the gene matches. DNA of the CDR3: TGTGCCAGCAGCCAGGGACAGGGTTACAATGAGCAGTTCTTC. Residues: CASSQGQGYNEQFF.

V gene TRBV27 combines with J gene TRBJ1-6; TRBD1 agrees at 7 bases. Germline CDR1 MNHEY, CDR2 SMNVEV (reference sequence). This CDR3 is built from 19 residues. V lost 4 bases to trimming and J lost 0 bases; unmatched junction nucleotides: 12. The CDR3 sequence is CASSSLPRQGSSYNSPLHF. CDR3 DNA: TGTGCCAGCAGTTCCCTGCCCCGACAGGGAAGCTCCTATAATTCACCCCTCCACTTT.

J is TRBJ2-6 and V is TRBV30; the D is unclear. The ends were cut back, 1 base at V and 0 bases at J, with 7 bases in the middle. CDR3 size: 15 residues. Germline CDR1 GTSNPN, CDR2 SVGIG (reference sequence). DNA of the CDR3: TGTGCCTGGAGTGGACTGAACTCTGGGGCCAACGTCCTGACTTTC. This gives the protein CAWSGLNSGANVLTF.

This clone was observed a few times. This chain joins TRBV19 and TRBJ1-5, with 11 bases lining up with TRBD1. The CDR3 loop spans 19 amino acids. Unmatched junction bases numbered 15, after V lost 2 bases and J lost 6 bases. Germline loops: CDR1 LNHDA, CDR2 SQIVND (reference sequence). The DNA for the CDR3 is TGTGCCAGTAGTATAATAGGAATTGTAGGACAGGGGGCGAGTCAGCCCCAGCATTTT. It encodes CASSIIGIVGQGASQPQHF.

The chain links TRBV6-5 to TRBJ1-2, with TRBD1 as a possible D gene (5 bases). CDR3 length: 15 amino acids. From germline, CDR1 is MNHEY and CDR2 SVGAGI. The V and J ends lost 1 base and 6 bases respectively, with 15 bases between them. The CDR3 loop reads CASSYLAGRSHGYTF. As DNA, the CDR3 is TGTGCCAGCAGTTACTTGGCAGGGAGGTCGCATGGCTACACCTTC.

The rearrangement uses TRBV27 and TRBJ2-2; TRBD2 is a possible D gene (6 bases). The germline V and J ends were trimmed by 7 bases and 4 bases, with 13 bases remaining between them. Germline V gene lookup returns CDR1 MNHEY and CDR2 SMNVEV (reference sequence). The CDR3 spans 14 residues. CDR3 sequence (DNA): TGTGCCAGCAAACCGGGAGCCTTCACCGGGGAGCTGTTTTTT. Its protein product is CASKPGAFTGELFF.

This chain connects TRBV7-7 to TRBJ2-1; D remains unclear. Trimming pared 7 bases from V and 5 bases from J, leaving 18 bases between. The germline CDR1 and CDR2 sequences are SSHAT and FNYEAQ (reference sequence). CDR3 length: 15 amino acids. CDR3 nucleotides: TGTGCCAGCAACCCCATTCAGAACAGCAACAATGAGCAGTTCTTC. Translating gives CASNPIQNSNNEQFF.

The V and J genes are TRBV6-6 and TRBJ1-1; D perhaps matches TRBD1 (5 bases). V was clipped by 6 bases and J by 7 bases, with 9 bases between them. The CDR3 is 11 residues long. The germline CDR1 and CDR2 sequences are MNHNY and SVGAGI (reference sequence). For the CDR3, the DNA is TGTGCCAGCAGCCGACAGCTTGAAGCTTTCTTT. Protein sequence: CASSRQLEAFF.

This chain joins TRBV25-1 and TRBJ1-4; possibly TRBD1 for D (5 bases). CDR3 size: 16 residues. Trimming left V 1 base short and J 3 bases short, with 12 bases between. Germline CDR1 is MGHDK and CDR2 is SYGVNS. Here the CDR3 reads CASSESQGLANEKLFF. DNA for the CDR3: TGTGCCAGCAGTGAATCTCAGGGACTAGCTAATGAAAAACTGTTTTTT.